What follows are 5 T cell receptor beta chains derived from one specimen sequenced in a study of shared T cell receptors in the human thymus. Profiled with immunoSEQ multiplex PCR; TCRdb holds only in-frame clones, not every one. This repertoire shows hundreds of thousands of clones, roughly 86% found once; its top ten account for about 0.0094%. The data were also submitted as part of a second study, on human thymus T cells.

The source material was thymocytes. Receptors were obtained from a boy in the first two years of life with a congenital heart defect.

Points on this clone: Mismatch with germline at one junction end may stem from a read error. The chain links TRBV10-3 to TRBJ1-1; the match to TRBD1 covers 8 bases. The germline CDR1 and CDR2 sequences are ENHRY and SYGVKD. The CDR3 extends over 12 amino acids. CDR3 bases: TGTGCCGTCAGGGGGCCTAACACTGAAGCTTTCTTT. Protein sequence: CAVRGPNTEAFF.

In DNA form, the CDR3 reads TGTGCCTGGAGCTTCCTACGGACAGGGCATTCCTACGAGCAGTACTTC. The encoded protein is CAWSFLRTGHSYEQYF. The chain joins TRBV30 to TRBJ2-7, with 8 bases lining up with TRBD1. This CDR3 region has 16 residues. The J segment lost 1 base and the V segment lost 3 bases, leaving 11 bases of the junction unmatched. Germline loops: CDR1 GTSNPN, CDR2 SVGIG (reference sequence).

The chain uses TRBV14 and TRBJ2-2; TRBD2 is a possible D gene (6 bases). This CDR3 comprises 19 residues. CDR1 is SGHDN and CDR2 is FVKESK in the germline V gene. Trimming took off 3 bases at V and 3 bases at J, with 23 bases between the two ends. CDR3 DNA: TGTGCCAGCAGCCACTCGGAGGCGACGGGGTCGGGAGACACCGGGGAGCTGTTTTTT. Protein product: CASSHSEATGSGDTGELFF.

The J gene is TRBJ1-3, the V gene TRBV28; D remains ambiguous. The CDR3 has 14 amino acids. Germline V gene data show CDR1 as MDHEN and CDR2 as SYDVKM. The germline V and J ends were trimmed by 3 bases and 0 bases, with 6 bases remaining between them. CDR3 DNA: TGTGCCAGCAGTTTCCAAATCTCTGGAAACACCATATATTTT. Protein sequence: CASSFQISGNTIYF.

This clone was found once. The V and J genes are TRBV27 and TRBJ1-5, with 9 bases that match TRBD1. V shed 1 base, J shed 6 bases, and the junction held 7 bases outside the gene matches. Germline values: CDR1 MNHEY, CDR2 SMNVEV (reference sequence). The CDR3 covers 16 residues. CDR3 DNA: TGTGCCAGCAGTTTATTGGGGACAGGGTCATTTCAGCCCCAGCATTTT. It yields the protein CASSLLGTGSFQPQHF.